This T cell receptor beta chain was sequenced during a study of T-cell memory formation after mild COVID-19. A few counts support this clonotype. Its antigen remains unidentified. Employing constant-segment primers, 5'RACE generated TCR alpha and TCR beta cDNA libraries bearing sample barcodes and UMIs. TCRdb analysed the 5' RACE reads with MiXCR anew, one entry per CDR3 protein. The sample has around 450,000 distinct CDR3 sequences, 20% seen once; the top ten hold more than 8%. V dropped 1 base and J dropped 4 bases, with 13 bases sitting between them. The CDR3 length is 15 residues. Germline values: CDR1 SGHTA, CDR2 FQGNSA. Study-level results: Pre-infection memory already had some responding clones, implying cross-reactive memory joined.

Sequencing used PBMCs or a T cell subset sorted from them (not recorded which). The clonotype was recovered from an adult woman who had mild COVID-19 (a few samples of this study predate the infection). Cell type and time point are not known. The chain carries TRBV7-2 and TRBJ2-5; a weak D match, TRBD2 (6 bases). The CDR3 region is CASSLGSGSGETQYF. The CDR3, as DNA: TGTGCCAGCAGCTTAGGCTCCGGGAGCGGAGAGACCCAGTACTTC.